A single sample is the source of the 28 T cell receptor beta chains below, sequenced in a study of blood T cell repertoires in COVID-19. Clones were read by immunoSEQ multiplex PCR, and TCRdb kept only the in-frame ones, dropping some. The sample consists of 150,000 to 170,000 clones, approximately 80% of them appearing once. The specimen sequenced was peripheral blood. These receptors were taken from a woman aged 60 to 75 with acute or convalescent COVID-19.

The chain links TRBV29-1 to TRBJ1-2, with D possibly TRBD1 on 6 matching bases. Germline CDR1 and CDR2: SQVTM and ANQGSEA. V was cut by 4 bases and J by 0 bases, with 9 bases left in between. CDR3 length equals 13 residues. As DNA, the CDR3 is TGCAGCGTTGGAGGGGGTTCTAACTATGGCTACACCTTC. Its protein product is CSVGGGSNYGYTF.

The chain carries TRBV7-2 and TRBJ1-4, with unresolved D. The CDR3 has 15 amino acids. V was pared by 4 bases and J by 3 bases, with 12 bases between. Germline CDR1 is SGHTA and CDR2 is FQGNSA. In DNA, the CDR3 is TGTGCCAGCAGCTCAGTTCCACTATCTAATGAAAAACTGTTTTTT. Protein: CASSSVPLSNEKLFF.

This CDR3 is CASGTGNYGYTF. As DNA, the CDR3 is TGCGCCAGCGGAACAGGGAACTATGGCTACACCTTC. The chain recombines TRBV5-1 with TRBJ1-2, with TRBD1 as a possible D gene (6 bases). Trimming shortened V by 7 bases and J by 2 bases, and 9 bases separated the two germline ends. The germline gives CDR1 SGHRS, CDR2 YFSETQ. This CDR3 is built from 12 residues.

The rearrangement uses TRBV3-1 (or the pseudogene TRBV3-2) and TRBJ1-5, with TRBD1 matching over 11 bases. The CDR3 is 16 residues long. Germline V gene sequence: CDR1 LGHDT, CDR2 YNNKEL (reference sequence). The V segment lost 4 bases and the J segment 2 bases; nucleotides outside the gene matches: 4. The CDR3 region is CASSLGTGGGNQPQHF. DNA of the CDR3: TGTGCCAGCAGCCTGGGGACAGGGGGAGGCAATCAGCCCCAGCATTTT.

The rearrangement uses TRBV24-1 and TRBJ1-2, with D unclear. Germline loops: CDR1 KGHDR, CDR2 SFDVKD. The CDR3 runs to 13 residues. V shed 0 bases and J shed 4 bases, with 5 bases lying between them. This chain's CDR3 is CATSDLNSYGYTF. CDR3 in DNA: TGTGCCACCAGTGATTTGAACAGCTATGGCTACACCTTC.

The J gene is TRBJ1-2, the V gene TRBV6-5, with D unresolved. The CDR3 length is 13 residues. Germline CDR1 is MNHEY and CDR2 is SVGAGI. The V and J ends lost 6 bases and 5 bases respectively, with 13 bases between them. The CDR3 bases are TGTGCCAGCAGCCTAAGAGAGGGTTATGGCTACACCTTC. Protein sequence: CASSLREGYGYTF.

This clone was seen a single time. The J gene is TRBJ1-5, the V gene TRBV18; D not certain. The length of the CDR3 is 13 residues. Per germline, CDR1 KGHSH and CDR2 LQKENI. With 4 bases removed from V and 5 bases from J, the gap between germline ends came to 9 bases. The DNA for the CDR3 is TGTGCCAGCTCACTAAGAGCGGATCAGCCCCAGCATTTT. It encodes CASSLRADQPQHF.

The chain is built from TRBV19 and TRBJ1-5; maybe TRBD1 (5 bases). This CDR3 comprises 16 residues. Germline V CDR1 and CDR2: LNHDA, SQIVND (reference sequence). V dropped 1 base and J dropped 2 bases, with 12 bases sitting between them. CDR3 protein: CASSIVGGKRNQPQHF. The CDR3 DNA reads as TGTGCCAGTAGTATAGTGGGGGGGAAGCGCAATCAGCCCCAGCATTTT.

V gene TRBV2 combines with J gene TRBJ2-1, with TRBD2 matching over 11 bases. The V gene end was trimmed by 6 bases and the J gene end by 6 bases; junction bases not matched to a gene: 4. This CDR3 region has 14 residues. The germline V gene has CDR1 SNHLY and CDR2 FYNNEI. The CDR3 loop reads CASRRTSGGNEQFF. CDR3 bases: TGTGCCAGCAGACGCACTAGCGGGGGCAATGAGCAGTTCTTC.

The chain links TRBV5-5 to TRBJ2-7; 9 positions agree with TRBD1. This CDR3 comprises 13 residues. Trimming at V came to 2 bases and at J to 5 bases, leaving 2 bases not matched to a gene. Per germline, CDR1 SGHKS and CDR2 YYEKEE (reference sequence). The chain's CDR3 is CASSLQGADEQYF. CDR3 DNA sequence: TGTGCCAGCAGCTTACAGGGGGCGGACGAGCAGTACTTC.

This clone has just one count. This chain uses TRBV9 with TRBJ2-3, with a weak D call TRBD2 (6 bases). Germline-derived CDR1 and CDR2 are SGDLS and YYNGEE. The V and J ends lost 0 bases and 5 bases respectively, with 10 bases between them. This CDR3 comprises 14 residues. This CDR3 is CASSVGDGGDTQYF. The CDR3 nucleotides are TGTGCCAGCAGCGTAGGGGACGGGGGAGATACGCAGTATTTT.

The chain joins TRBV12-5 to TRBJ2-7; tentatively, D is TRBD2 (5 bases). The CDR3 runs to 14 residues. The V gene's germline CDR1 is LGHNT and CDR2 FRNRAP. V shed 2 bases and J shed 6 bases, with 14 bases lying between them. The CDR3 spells CASGLPPGSTEQYF. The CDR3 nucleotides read TGTGCTAGTGGTTTGCCCCCGGGATCTACCGAGCAGTACTTC.

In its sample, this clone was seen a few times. CDR3 amino acids: CASSLVGSGTEAFF. The CDR3 DNA reads TGTGCCAGCAGCTTAGTTGGCAGTGGCACTGAAGCTTTCTTT. The genes are TRBV11-2 and TRBJ1-1; D call uncertain. Germline V gene sequence: CDR1 SGHAT, CDR2 FQNNGV. This CDR3 contains 14 residues. Trimming removed 1 base from V and 4 bases from J, with 10 bases in between.

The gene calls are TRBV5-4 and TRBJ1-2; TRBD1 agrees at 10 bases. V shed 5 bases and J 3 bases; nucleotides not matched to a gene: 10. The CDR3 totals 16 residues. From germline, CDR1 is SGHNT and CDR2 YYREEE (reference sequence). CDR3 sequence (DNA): TGTGCCAGCAGTTACCCCCGGACAGGGGGAGACTATGGCTACACCTTC. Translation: CASSYPRTGGDYGYTF.

This CDR3 reads CASNAATGVAKLFF. CDR3 DNA: TGTGCCAGCAATGCCGCGACAGGCGTGGCAAAACTGTTTTTT. The genes are TRBV6-1 and TRBJ1-4, with a possible D match to TRBD1 (6 bases). The CDR3 has 14 amino acids. The germline CDR1 and CDR2 sequences are MNHNS and SASEGT. V was pared by 7 bases and J by 10 bases, with 19 bases between.

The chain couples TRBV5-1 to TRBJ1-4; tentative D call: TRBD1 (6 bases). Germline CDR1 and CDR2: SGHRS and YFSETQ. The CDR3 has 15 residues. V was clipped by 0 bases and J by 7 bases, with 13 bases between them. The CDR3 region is CASSLAGGAGEKLFF. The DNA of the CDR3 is TGCGCCAGCAGCTTGGCCGGGGGGGCCGGTGAAAAACTGTTTTTT.

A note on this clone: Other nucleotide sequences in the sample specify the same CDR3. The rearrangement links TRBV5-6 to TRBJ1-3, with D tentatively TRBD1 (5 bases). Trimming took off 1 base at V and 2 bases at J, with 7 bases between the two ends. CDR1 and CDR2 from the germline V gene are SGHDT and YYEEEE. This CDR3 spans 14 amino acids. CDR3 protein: CASSLTGAGNTIYF. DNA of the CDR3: TGTGCCAGCAGCTTGACGGGGGCTGGAAACACCATATATTTT.

CDR3 sequence (DNA): TGTGCCAGCAGCTTGGCAGGGGCGGCCACTGAAGCTTTCTTT. Translated: CASSLAGAATEAFF. The genes are TRBV5-4 and TRBJ1-1; perhaps TRBD1 as D (6 bases). The V gene lost 0 bases and the J gene lost 4 bases, with 10 bases spanning the gap. Germline V gene lookup returns CDR1 SGHNT and CDR2 YYREEE (reference sequence). The CDR3 covers 14 residues.

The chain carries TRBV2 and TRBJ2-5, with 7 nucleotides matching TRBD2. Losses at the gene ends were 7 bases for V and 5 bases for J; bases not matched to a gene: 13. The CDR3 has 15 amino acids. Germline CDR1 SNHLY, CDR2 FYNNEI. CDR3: CASTSSGEVWETQYF. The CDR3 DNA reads TGTGCCAGCACCTCGAGCGGGGAGGTTTGGGAGACCCAGTACTTC. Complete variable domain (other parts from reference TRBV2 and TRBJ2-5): EPEVTQTPSHQVTQMGQEVILRCVPISNHLYFYWYRQILGQKVEFLVSFYNNEISEKSEIFDDQFSVERPDGSNFTLKIRSTKLEDSAMYFCASTSSGEVWETQYFGPGTRLLVL.

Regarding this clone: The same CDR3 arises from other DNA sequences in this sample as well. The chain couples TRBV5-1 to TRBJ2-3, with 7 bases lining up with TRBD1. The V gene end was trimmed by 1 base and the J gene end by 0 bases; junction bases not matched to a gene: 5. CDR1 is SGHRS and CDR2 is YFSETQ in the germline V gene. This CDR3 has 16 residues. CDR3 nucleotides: TGCGCCAGCAGCTTGCCCACAGGGGCTAGCACAGATACGCAGTATTTT. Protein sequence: CASSLPTGASTDTQYF.

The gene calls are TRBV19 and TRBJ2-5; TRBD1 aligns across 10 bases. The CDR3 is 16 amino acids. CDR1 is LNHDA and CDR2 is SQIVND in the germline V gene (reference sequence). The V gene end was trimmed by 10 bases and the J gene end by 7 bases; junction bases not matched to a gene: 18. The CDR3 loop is CATSFGVGTGAVTQYF. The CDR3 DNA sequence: TGTGCCACCTCTTTCGGGGTCGGGACAGGGGCCGTGACCCAGTACTTC.

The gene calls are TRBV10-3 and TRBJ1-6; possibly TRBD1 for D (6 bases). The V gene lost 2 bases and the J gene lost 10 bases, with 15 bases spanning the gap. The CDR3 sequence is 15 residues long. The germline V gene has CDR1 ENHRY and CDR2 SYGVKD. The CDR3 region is CAISERTTGESPLHF. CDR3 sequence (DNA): TGTGCCATCAGTGAGAGAACGACAGGTGAATCACCCCTCCACTTT.

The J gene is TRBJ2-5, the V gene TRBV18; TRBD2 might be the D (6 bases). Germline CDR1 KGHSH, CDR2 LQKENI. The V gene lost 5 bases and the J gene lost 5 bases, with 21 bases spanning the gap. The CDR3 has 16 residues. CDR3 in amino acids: CASSASWRGQGETQYF. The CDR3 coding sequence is TGTGCCAGCTCAGCCTCATGGCGGGGCCAAGGGGAGACCCAGTACTTC.

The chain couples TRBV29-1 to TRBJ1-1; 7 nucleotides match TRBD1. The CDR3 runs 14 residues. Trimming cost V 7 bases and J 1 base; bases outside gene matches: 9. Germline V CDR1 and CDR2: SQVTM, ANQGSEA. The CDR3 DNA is TGCAGCGGTTTAAGGGGGCCGCCGAACACTGAAGCTTTCTTT. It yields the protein CSGLRGPPNTEAFF.

The CDR3 sequence is CAWAGGTNEKLFF. The CDR3 DNA reads TGTGCCTGGGCAGGGGGGACTAATGAAAAACTGTTTTTT. V usage is TRBV30 and J usage is TRBJ1-4, with 7 bases matching TRBD1. The CDR3 is made up of 13 amino acids. Germline V lookup: CDR1 GTSNPN, CDR2 SVGIG (reference sequence). The junction had 2 bases not matched to a gene; V was cut back by 5 bases and J by 2 bases. Filled out from reference TRBV30 and TRBJ1-4, the complete variable domain reads SQTIHQWPATLVQPVGSPLSLECTVEGTSNPNLYWYRQAAGRGLQLLFYSVGIGQISSEVPQNLSASRPQDRQFILSSKKLLLSDSGFYLCAWAGGTNEKLFFGSGTQLSVL.

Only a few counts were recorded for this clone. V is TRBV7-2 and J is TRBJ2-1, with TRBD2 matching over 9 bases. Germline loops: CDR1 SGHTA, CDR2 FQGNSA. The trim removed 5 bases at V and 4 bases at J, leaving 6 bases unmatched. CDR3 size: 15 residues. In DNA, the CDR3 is TGTGCCAGCAGCCAGCAGCGGGGGGCATACAATGAGCAGTTCTTC. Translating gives CASSQQRGAYNEQFF. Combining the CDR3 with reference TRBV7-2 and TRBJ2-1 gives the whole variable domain GAGVSQSPSNKVTEKGKDVELRCDPISGHTALYWYRQSLGQGLEFLIYFQGNSAPDKSGLPSDRFSAERTGGSVSTLTIQRTQQEDSAVYLCASSQQRGAYNEQFFGPGTRLTVL.

CDR3 sequence: CASSKGQGEEKLFF. The DNA of the CDR3 is TGCGCCAGCAGCAAGGGACAGGGGGAAGAAAAACTGTTTTTT. The chain is built from TRBV5-1 and TRBJ1-4; 11 bases match TRBD1. V dropped 4 bases and J dropped 8; count of bases not matched to a gene: 4. This CDR3 has 14 residues. Germline V gene data show CDR1 as SGHRS and CDR2 as YFSETQ.

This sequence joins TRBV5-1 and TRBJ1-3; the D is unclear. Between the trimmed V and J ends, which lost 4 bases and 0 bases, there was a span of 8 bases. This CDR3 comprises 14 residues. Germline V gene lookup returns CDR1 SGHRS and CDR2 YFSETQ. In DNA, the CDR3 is TGCGCCAGCAGCCCTGCCAGCTCTGGAAACACCATATATTTT. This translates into CASSPASSGNTIYF.